This is a list of T cell receptor beta chains from one sample in a study of blood T cell repertoires in COVID-19. This table comes from immunoSEQ multiplex PCR, and its TCRdb copy is limited to in-frame clones, with some not included. The sample holds 150,000 or so clones, 81% seen once. The source material was peripheral blood. The receptors shown here come from a man aged 60-69 years with active or convalescent COVID-19. Both conserved end residues are part of each CDR3. The D gene is left open where the match is weak. Rows give clone size only sometimes, using once, few, many, or a class for an expanded clone.

J,D,size,V,DNA,CDR3
TRBJ2-7,NA,NA,TRBV5-1,TGCGCCAGCGCCAGGGCAGGGTCTTCCTACGAGCAGTACTTC,CASARAGSSYEQYF
TRBJ1-3,NA,NA,TRBV21-1,TGTGCCAGCAGCCCGCAGGGCCGCACAAGACACTTTGGAAACACCATATATTTT,CASSPQGRTRHFGNTIYF
TRBJ1-5,NA,NA,TRBV7-2,TGTGCCAGCAGCTTCCAGGACAGAAGCAATCAGCCCCAGCATTTT,CASSFQDRSNQPQHF
TRBJ1-6,NA,NA,TRBV29-1,TGCAGCGTCCAAGGCGGGGATAGCTTTTCACCCCTCCACTTT,CSVQGGDSFSPLHF
TRBJ2-6,NA,NA,TRBV5-1,TGCGCCAGCAGCTCCCCAGGGGCTGGGGCCAACGTCCTGACTTTC,CASSSPGAGANVLTF
TRBJ2-1,TRBD1,NA,TRBV28,TGTGCCAGCAGTTTCGGGACAGGGGGACTCTACAATGAGCAGTTCTTC,CASSFGTGGLYNEQFF
TRBJ2-7,NA,NA,TRBV5-1,TGCGCCAGCAGCCCCGGGATCCTCTACGAGCAGTACTTC,CASSPGILYEQYF
TRBJ1-2,NA,NA,TRBV10-3,TGTGCCATCAGTGAGTCGACAGGCGACTATGGCTACACCTTC,CAISESTGDYGYTF
TRBJ2-5,NA,once,TRBV4-1,TGCGCCAGCAGCCAGGGGGGCGCGGGAGCCTCTTGGGCGGAGACCCAGTACTTC,CASSQGGAGASWAETQYF
TRBJ1-6,NA,NA,TRBV7-8,TGTGCCAGCAGCTTATATCCGGGCCAGGGCGGTTCACCCCTCCACTTT,CASSLYPGQGGSPLHF
TRBJ1-2,TRBD1,NA,TRBV10-1,TGCGCCAGCAGTACCGGGACAGGGGATAGCTACACCTTC,CASSTGTGDSYTF
TRBJ2-7,TRBD2,few,TRBV5-1,TGCGCCAGCAGCTTGGCCGGCGGGGACTATACCTACGAGCAGTACTTC,CASSLAGGDYTYEQYF
TRBJ1-3,TRBD1,NA,TRBV18,TGTGCCAGCTCATCCAACAGGGGGCCGGCTGGAAACACCATATATTTT,CASSSNRGPAGNTIYF
TRBJ2-3,NA,NA,TRBV3-1/TRBV3-2,TGTGCCAGCCAAGCGGCAGGAGGCACAGATACGCAGTATTTT,CASQAAGGTDTQYF
TRBJ2-1,NA,NA,TRBV6-5,TGTGCCAGCACCTCGAACGGCTACAATGAGCAGTTCTTC,CASTSNGYNEQFF
TRBJ2-4,TRBD2,NA,TRBV2,TGTGCCAGCAGTGGGGGGAGGGTCCGGGATGCGGACATTCAGTACTTC,CASSGGRVRDADIQYF
TRBJ2-7,NA,few,TRBV4-2,TGTGCCAGCAGCCAAGATCTCCGGGTCAAGCAGTACTTC,CASSQDLRVKQYF
TRBJ1-5,NA,few,TRBV4-1,TGCGCCAGCAGCCCCCAAGGACATATTAGCAATCAGCCCCAGCATTTT,CASSPQGHISNQPQHF
TRBJ1-4,NA,NA,TRBV3-1/TRBV3-2,TGTGCCAGCAGCACTTACAGGGAAGGAGGTGAAAAACTGTTTTTT,CASSTYREGGEKLFF
TRBJ1-4,NA,NA,TRBV7-9,TGTGCCAGCAGCTGGCCATCAACAACTAATGAAAAACTGTTTTTT,CASSWPSTTNEKLFF
TRBJ2-1,TRBD2,NA,TRBV3-1/TRBV3-2,TGTGCCAGCAGCCCGAAGCGGGAGGGACCTTACAATGAGCAGTTCTTC,CASSPKREGPYNEQFF
TRBJ2-7,TRBD1,NA,TRBV11-2,TGTGCCAGCAGTTTGGACAGGGGACCCTACGAGCAGTACTTC,CASSLDRGPYEQYF
TRBJ2-7,NA,NA,TRBV5-1,TGCGCCAGCCGACCTTCGACAGAAGTGTACGAGCAGTACTTC,CASRPSTEVYEQYF